The 10 T cell receptor beta chains in this list originate from one sample, sequenced in a study of cytomegalovirus exposure and HLA in healthy donors. Use of 60 Vbeta and 13 Jbeta primers characterized the PCR. Clones were sequenced by immunoSEQ multiplex PCR, and TCRdb holds only the in-frame ones, with some missing. The sample lists roughly 100,000 clones; around 61% were seen once. The sequencing input was PBMCs. Source of these receptors: a woman aged 45 to 65 in good health and CMV-seronegative.

The chain couples TRBV15 to TRBJ1-2, with 8 nucleotides matching TRBD1. CDR1 LNHNV and CDR2 YYDKDF come from the germline V gene (reference sequence). CDR3 length: 20 residues. Losses at the gene ends were 1 base for V and 4 bases for J; bases not matched to a gene: 20. DNA of the CDR3: TGTGCCACCAGCAGAGTTGGGGAGATCACGACAGGACAGGGCCTCTATGGCTACACCTTC. This translates into CATSRVGEITTGQGLYGYTF.

V usage is TRBV7-6 and J usage is TRBJ1-5; D might be TRBD1 (5 bases). Per the germline V gene, CDR1 is SGHVS and CDR2 is FNYEAQ. The CDR3 is made up of 16 amino acids. The V end was cut by 1 base, the J end by 1 base, with 11 bases between. As DNA, the CDR3 is TGTGCCAGCAGCTTAGACGGGGGAACGAGCAATCAGCCCCAGCATTTT. It codes for CASSLDGGTSNQPQHF.

The gene calls are TRBV15 and TRBJ2-5, with 7 bases that match TRBD2. V lost 3 bases, J lost 4 bases, and 11 bases stayed unmatched. Germline V gene data show CDR1 as LNHNV and CDR2 as YYDKDF (reference sequence). There are 16 residues in the CDR3. CDR3 loop: CATSSTSAPSGETQYF. CDR3 nucleotides: TGTGCCACCAGCAGTACTAGCGCCCCTTCTGGAGAGACCCAGTACTTC. Full variable domain (outside the CDR3, taken from reference TRBV15 and TRBJ2-5): DAMVIQNPRYQVTQFGKPVTLSCSQTLNHNVMYWYQQKSSQAPKLLFHYYDKDFNNEADTPDNFQSRRPNTSFCFLDIRSPGLGDTAMYLCATSSTSAPSGETQYFGPGTRLLVL.

The sample holds a few counts of this clone. V usage is TRBV9 and J usage is TRBJ2-6; a possible D gene is TRBD1 (6 bases). V lost 0 bases and J 2 bases, leaving 12 bases between the germline ends. Germline assignment: CDR1 SGDLS and CDR2 YYNGEE. The CDR3 length is 17 residues. CDR3 loop: CASSVAPRGPGANVLTF. The CDR3 nucleotides are TGTGCCAGCAGCGTAGCCCCCAGGGGCCCTGGGGCCAACGTCCTGACTTTC.

This chain connects TRBV7-6 to TRBJ1-4, with TRBD1 matching over 9 bases. The trim removed 5 bases at V and 6 bases at J, leaving 10 bases unmatched. Germline V gene data show CDR1 as SGHVS and CDR2 as FNYEAQ. The CDR3 sequence is 16 residues long. CDR3 nucleotide sequence: TGTGCCAGCAGCCGAGGACAGGGGAGGCGGCATGAAAAACTGTTTTTT. Protein: CASSRGQGRRHEKLFF. The variable domain in full, with the rest retrieved from reference TRBV7-6 and TRBJ1-4, is GAGVSQSPRYKVTKRGQDVALRCDPISGHVSLYWYRQALGQGPEFLTYFNYEAQQDKSGLPNDRFSAERPEGSISTLTIQRTEQRDSAMYRCASSRGQGRRHEKLFFGSGTQLSVL.

This clone was detected a few times. J is TRBJ2-7 and V is TRBV4-1; 10 nucleotides match TRBD2. In germline, CDR1 is MGHRA, CDR2 YSYEKL. This CDR3 is built from 15 residues. J gave up 5 bases and V 2 bases, and 6 bases lay outside the gene matches. The CDR3 DNA is TGCGCCAGCAGCCAATATAGCGGGGGGCCAAACGAGCAGTACTTC. This codes for CASSQYSGGPNEQYF.

The V gene is TRBV27, the J gene TRBJ2-1; no firm D call. The V gene's germline CDR1 is MNHEY and CDR2 SMNVEV (reference sequence). Trimming pared 3 bases from V and 6 bases from J, leaving 15 bases between. The CDR3 contains 15 residues. CDR3 loop: CASSFETTPRNEQFF. The CDR3 DNA reads as TGTGCCAGCAGTTTTGAGACAACCCCACGCAATGAGCAGTTCTTC.

This clone has only one observation. The V and J genes are TRBV19 and TRBJ2-1; D is perhaps TRBD1 (7 bases). V gave up 7 bases and J gave up 1 base, with 17 bases separating them. CDR1 LNHDA and CDR2 SQIVND come from the germline V gene (reference sequence). The CDR3 has 16 residues. CDR3 DNA: TGTGCCAGTACCTCTGCGGGACAGTTATCCTACAATGAGCAGTTCTTC. Amino acids: CASTSAGQLSYNEQFF.

The chain is built from TRBV12-5 and TRBJ1-5, with D maybe TRBD1 (5 bases). This CDR3 comprises 13 residues. V was clipped by 5 bases and J by 3 bases, with 8 bases between them. Germline V gives CDR1 LGHNT, CDR2 FRNRAP. The CDR3 coding sequence is TGTGCTAGTGGTATCGGACACAATCAGCCCCAGCATTTT. Amino acids: CASGIGHNQPQHF.

The chain employs TRBV30 and TRBJ2-5; 7 positions agree with TRBD1. The DNA matches TRBJ2-7 better at its end, which makes the J call doubtful. Germline loops: CDR1 GTSNPN, CDR2 SVGIG (reference sequence). The CDR3 runs 12 residues. The CDR3 nucleotides read TGTGCCTGGAGTAGAGGGGGCAACGAGCAGTACTTC. It is translated as CAWSRGGNEQYF.